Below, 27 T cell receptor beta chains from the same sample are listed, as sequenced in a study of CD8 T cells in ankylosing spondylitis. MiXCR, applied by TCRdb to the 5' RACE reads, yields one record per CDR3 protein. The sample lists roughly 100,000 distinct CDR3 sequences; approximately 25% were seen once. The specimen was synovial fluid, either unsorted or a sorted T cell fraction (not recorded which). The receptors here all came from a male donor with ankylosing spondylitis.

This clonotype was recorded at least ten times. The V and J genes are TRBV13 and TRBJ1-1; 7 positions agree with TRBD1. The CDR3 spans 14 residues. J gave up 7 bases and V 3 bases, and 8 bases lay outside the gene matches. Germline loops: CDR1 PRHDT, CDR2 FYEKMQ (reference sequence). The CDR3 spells CASSFRGRLDEAFF. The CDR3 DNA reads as TGTGCCAGCAGCTTCAGGGGGAGGCTGGATGAAGCTTTCTTT.

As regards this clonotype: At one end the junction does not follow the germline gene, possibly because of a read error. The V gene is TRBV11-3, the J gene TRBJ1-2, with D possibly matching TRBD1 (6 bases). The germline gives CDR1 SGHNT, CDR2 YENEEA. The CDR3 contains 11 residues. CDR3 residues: CASSLENDRHF. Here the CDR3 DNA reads TGTGCCAGCAGCTTAGAAAACGACAGGCACTTC.

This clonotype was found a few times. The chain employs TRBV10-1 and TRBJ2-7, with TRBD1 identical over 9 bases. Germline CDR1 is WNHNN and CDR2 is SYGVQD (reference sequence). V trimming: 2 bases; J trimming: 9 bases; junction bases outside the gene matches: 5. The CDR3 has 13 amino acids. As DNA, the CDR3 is TGCGCCAGCAGTGAGGGACAGGGGACCGTGCAGTACTTC. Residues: CASSEGQGTVQYF.

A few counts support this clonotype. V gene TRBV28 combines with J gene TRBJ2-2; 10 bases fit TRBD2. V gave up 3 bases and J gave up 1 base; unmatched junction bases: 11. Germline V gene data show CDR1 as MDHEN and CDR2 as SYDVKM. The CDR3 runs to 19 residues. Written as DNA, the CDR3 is TGTGCCAGCAGTTTGTGGCCACTAGCGGGAAAACTGAACACCGGGGAGCTGTTTTTT. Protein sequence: CASSLWPLAGKLNTGELFF.

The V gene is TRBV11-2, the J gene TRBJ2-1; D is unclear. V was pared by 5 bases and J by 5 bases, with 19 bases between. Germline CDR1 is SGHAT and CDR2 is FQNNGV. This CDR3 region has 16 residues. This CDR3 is CASSPSGGYFNNEQFF. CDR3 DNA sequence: TGTGCCAGCAGCCCTAGTGGCGGCTACTTCAACAATGAGCAGTTCTTC.

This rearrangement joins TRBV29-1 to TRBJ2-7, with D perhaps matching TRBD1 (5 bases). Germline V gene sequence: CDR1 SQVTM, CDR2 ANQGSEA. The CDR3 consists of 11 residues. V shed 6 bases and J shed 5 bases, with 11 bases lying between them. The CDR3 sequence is CSVLGHNEQYF. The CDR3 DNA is TGCAGCGTCCTTGGACATAACGAGCAGTACTTC.

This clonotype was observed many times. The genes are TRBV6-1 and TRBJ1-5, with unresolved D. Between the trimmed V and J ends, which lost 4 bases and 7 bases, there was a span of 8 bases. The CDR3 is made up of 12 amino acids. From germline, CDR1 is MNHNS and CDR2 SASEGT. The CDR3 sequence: CASSGGGQPQHF. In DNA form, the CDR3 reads TGTGCCAGCAGTGGGGGTGGCCAGCCCCAGCATTTT.

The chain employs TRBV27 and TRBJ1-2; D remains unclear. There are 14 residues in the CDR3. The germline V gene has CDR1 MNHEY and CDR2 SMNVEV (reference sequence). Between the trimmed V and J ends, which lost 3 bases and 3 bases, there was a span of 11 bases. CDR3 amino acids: CASSFWGNDYGYTF. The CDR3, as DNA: TGTGCCAGCAGTTTTTGGGGAAACGACTATGGCTACACCTTC.

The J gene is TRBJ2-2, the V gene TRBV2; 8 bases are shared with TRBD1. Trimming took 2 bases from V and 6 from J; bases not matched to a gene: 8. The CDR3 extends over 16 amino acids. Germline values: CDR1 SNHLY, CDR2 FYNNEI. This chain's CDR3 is CASSESRQGQAGELFF. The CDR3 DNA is TGTGCCAGCAGTGAAAGTAGGCAGGGACAGGCCGGGGAGCTGTTTTTT.

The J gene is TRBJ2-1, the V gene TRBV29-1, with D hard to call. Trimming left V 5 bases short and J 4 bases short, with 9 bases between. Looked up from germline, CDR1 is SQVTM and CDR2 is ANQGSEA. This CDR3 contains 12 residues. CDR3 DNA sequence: TGCAGCGTTTCGGACGGATACAATGAGCAGTTCTTC. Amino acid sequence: CSVSDGYNEQFF.

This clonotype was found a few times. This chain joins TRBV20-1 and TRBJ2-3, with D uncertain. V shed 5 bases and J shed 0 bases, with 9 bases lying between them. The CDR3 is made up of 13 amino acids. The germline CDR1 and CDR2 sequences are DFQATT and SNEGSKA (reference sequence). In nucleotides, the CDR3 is TGCAGTGCTGAAGAGCCTAGCACAGATACGCAGTATTTT. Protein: CSAEEPSTDTQYF.

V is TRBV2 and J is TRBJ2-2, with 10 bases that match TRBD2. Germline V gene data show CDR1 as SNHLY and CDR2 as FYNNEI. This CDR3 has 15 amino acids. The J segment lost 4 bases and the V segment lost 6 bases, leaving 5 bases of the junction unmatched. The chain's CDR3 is CASRGTSDSTGELFF. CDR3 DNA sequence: TGTGCCAGCAGAGGGACTAGCGACAGCACCGGGGAGCTGTTTTTT. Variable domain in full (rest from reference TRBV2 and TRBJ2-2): EPEVTQTPSHQVTQMGQEVILRCVPISNHLYFYWYRQILGQKVEFLVSFYNNEISEKSEIFDDQFSVERPDGSNFTLKIRSTKLEDSAMYFCASRGTSDSTGELFFGEGSRLTVL.

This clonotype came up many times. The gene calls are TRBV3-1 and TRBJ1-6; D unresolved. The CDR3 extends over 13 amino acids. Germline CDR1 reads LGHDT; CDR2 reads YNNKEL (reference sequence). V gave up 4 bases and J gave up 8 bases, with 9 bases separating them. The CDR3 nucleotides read TGTGCCAGCAGCCGGAGGTCAGATTCACCCCTCCACTTT. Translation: CASSRRSDSPLHF.

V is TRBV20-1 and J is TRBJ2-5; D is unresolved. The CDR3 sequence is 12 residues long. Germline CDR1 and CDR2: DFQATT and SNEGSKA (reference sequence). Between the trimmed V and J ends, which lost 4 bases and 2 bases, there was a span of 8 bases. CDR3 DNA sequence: TGCAGTGCTACCTCGGCGCAAGAGACCCAGTACTTC. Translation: CSATSAQETQYF.

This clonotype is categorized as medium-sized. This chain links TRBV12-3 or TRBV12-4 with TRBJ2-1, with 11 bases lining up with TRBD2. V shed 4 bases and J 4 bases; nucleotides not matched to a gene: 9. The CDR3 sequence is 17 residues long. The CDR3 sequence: CASSSDSGRASYNEQFF. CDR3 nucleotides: TGTGCCAGCAGTTCGGATAGCGGGAGGGCCTCTTACAATGAGCAGTTCTTC.

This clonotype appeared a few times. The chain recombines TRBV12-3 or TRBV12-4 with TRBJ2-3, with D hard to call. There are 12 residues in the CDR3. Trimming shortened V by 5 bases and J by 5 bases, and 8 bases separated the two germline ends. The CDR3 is CASSLTGDTQYF. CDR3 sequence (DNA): TGTGCCAGCAGTCTTACGGGAGATACGCAGTATTTT.

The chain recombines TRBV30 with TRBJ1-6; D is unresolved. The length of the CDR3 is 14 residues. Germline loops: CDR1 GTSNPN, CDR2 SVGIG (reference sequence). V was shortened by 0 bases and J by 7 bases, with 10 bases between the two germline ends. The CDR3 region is CAWSVTSSNSPLHF. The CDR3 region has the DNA TGTGCCTGGAGTGTAACCAGCTCCAATTCACCCCTCCACTTT. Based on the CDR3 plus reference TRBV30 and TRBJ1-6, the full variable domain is SQTIHQWPATLVQPVGSPLSLECTVEGTSNPNLYWYRQAAGRGLQLLFYSVGIGQISSEVPQNLSASRPQDRQFILSSKKLLLSDSGFYLCAWSVTSSNSPLHFGNGTRLTVT.

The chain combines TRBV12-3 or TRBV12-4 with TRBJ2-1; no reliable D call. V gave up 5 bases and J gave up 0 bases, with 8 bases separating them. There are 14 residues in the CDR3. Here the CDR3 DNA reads TGTGCCAGCAGTCGGGCAGGCTCCTACAATGAGCAGTTCTTC. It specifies CASSRAGSYNEQFF.

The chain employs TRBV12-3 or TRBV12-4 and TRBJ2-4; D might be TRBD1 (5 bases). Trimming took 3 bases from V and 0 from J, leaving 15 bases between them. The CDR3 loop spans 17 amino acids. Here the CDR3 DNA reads TGTGCCAGCAGTTTTATTCCCCGGCAGGGAGCCAAAAACATTCAGTACTTC. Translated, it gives CASSFIPRQGAKNIQYF.

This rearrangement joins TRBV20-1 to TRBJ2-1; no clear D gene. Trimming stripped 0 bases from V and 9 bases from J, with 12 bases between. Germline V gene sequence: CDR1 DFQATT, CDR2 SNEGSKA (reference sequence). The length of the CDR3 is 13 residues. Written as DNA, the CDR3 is TGCAGTGCTAGAGATCAGAAGGTTCTTGAGCAGTTCTTC. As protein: CSARDQKVLEQFF.

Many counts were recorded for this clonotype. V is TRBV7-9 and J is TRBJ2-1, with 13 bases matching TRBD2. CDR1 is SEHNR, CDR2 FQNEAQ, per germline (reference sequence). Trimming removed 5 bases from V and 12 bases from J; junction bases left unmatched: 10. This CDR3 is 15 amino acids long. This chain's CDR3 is CASSLSGTSGKAQFF. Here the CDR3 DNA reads TGTGCCAGCAGCCTTTCCGGGACTAGCGGGAAAGCGCAGTTCTTC.

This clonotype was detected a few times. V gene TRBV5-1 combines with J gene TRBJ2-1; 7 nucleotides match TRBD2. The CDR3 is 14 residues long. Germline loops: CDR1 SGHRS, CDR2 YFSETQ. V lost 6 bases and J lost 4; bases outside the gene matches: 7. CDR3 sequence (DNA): TGCGCCAGCAATGGGGCGGGAGCTTACAATGAGCAGTTCTTC. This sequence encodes CASNGAGAYNEQFF.

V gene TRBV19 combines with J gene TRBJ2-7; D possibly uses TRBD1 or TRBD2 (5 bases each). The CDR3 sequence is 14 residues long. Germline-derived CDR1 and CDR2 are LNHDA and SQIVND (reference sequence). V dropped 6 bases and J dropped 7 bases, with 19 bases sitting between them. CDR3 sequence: CASRQQARVGEQYF. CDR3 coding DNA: TGTGCCAGTAGACAACAGGCGCGGGTTGGAGAGCAGTACTTC.

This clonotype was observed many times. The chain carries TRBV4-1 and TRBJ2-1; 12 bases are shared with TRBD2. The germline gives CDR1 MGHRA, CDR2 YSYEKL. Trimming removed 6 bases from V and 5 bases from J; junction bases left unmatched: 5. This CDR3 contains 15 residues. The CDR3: CASRLGLAGNNEQFF. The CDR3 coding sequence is TGCGCCAGCAGACTTGGACTAGCGGGAAACAATGAGCAGTTCTTC.

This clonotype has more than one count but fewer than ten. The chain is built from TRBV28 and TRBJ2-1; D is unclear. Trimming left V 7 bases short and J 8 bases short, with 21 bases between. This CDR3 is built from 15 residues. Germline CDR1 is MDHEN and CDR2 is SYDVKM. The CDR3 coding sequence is TGTGCCAGCAACACACCCACTTACTCTCGGGATGAGCAGTTCTTC. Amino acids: CASNTPTYSRDEQFF.

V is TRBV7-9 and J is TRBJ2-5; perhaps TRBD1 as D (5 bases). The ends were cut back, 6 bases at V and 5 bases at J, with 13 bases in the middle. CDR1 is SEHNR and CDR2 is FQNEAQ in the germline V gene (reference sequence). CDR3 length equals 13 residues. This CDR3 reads CASRFLRDETQYF. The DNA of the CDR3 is TGTGCCAGCAGATTCCTCAGGGATGAGACCCAGTACTTC.

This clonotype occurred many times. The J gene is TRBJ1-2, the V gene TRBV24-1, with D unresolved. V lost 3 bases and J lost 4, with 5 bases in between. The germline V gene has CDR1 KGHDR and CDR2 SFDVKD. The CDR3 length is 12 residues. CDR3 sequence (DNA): TGTGCCACCAGTGATCAGCGCTATGGCTACACCTTC. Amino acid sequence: CATSDQRYGYTF.